This TCR beta chain was profiled in a study of cytomegalovirus exposure and HLA in healthy donors. Generated by immunoSEQ multiplex PCR, the TCRdb table keeps only in-frame clones and is missing some. The table has roughly 180,000 clones, approximately 86% seen once. General observations from the study: Researchers catalogued 164 TCR beta chains as cytomegalovirus-associated.

The CDR3 extends over 14 amino acids. The germline V gene encodes CDR1 MGHDK and CDR2 SYGVNS. V gave up 4 bases and J gave up 0 bases, with 7 bases separating them. Concerning this clone itself: Antigen specificity is unknown.

The sample was PBMCs. The chain is built from TRBV25-1 and TRBJ1-3; D remains ambiguous. This clonotype was sampled from a man aged 30-40 years in good health and CMV-seropositive. In DNA form, the CDR3 reads TGTGCCAGCAGTGGACCGTTCTCTGGAAACACCATATATTTT. Amino acids: CASSGPFSGNTIYF. The whole variable domain, filled in from reference TRBV25-1 and TRBJ1-3, reads EADIYQTPRYLVIGTGKKITLECSQTMGHDKMYWYQQDPGMELHLIHYSYGVNSTEKGDLSSESTVSRIRTEHFPLTLESARPSHTSQYLCASSGPFSGNTIYFGEGSWLTVV.